This TCR beta chain was captured by sequencing in a study of cytomegalovirus exposure and HLA in healthy donors. CDR1 and CDR2 (germline): SGHTA, FQGNSA. The CDR3 covers 16 residues. V shed 0 bases and J 11 bases; nucleotides not matched to a gene: 11. 13 Jbeta primers and 60 Vbeta primers were used for the PCR. Clones were sequenced by immunoSEQ multiplex PCR, and TCRdb holds only the in-frame ones, with some missing. The sample lists 170,000 or so clones; about four fifths were seen once. To note about this clone: Its cognate antigen is unknown. Other DNA sequences in the sample encode the same CDR3.

Points from the study as a whole: As was reported, the HLA-A and HLA-B alleles of most subjects were accurately predicted from TCR beta sequences.

The receptor's source is a man aged 25-40 years in good health and CMV-seropositive. Source material: PBMCs. V usage is TRBV7-2 and J usage is TRBJ1-4; TRBD1 matches at 8 bases. The CDR3 loop is CASSLAKGQGIEKLFF. For the CDR3, the DNA is TGTGCCAGCAGCTTAGCGAAAGGACAGGGAATTGAGAAACTGTTTTTT.